This entry describes one TCR beta chain. The data originate from a study of blood T cell repertoires in COVID-19. The CDR3 loop spans 15 amino acids. V was pared by 0 bases and J by 6 bases, with 7 bases of the junction left unmatched. The germline gives CDR1 MNHNS, CDR2 SASEGT. TCRdb keeps only in-frame clones here, not all; method: immunoSEQ multiplex PCR. The sample carries 350,000 to 450,000 clones, around 87% recorded once. V usage is TRBV6-1 and J usage is TRBJ1-2; 7 bases are a match to TRBD1. The sequenced sample was peripheral blood. The receptor comes from a human donor in a cohort sampled during active COVID-19. CDR3 residues: CASSEAGTVANGYTF. CDR3 coding DNA: TGTGCCAGCAGTGAAGCGGGGACAGTCGCGAATGGCTACACCTTC.